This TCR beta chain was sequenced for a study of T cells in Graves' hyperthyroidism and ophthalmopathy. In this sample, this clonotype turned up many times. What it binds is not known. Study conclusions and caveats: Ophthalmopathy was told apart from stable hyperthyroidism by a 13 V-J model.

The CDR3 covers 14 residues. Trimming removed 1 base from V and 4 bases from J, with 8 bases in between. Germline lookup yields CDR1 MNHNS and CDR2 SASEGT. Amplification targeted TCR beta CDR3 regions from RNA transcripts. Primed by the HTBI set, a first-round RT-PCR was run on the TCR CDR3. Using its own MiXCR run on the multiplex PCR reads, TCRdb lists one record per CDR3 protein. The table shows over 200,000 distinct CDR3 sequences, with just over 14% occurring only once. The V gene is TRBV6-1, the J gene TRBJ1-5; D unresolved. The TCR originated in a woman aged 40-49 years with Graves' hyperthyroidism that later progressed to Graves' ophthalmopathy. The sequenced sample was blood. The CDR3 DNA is TGTGCCAGCAGTGAAGGTACGGAAAATCAGCCCCAGCATTTT. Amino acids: CASSEGTENQPQHF.